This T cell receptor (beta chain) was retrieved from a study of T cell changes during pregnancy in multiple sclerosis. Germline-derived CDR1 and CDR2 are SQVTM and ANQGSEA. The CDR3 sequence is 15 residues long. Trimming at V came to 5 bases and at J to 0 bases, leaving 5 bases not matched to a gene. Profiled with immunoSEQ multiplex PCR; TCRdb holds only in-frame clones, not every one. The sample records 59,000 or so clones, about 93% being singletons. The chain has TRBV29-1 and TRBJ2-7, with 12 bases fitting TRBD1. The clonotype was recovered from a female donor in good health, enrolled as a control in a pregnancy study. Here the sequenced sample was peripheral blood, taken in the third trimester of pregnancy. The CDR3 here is CSVTGQGAASYEQYF. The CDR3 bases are TGCAGCGTTACGGGACAGGGGGCGGCCTCCTACGAGCAGTACTTC.